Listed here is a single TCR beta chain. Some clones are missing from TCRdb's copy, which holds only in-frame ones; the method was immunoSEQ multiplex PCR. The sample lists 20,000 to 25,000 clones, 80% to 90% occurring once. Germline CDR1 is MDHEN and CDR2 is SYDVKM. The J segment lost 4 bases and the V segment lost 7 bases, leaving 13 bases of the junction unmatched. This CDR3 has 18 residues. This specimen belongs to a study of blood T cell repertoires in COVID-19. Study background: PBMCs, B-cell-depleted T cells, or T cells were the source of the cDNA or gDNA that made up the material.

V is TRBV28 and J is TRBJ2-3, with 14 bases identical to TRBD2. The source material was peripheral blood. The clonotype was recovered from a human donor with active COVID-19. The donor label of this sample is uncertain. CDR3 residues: CASTLRGLAGDGADTQYF. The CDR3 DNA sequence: TGTGCCAGCACCTTACGGGGACTAGCGGGAGATGGGGCAGATACGCAGTATTTT.